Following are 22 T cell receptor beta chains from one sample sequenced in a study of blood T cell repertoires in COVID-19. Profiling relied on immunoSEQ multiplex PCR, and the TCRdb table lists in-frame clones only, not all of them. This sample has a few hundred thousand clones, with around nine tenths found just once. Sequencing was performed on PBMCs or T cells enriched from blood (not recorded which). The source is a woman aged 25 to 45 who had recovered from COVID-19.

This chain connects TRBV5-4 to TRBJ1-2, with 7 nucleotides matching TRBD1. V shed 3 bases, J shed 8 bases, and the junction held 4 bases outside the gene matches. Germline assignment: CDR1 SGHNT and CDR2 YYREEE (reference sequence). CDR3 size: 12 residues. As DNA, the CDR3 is TGTGCCAGCAGCTCCACGGACAGGGGCTACACCTTC. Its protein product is CASSSTDRGYTF.

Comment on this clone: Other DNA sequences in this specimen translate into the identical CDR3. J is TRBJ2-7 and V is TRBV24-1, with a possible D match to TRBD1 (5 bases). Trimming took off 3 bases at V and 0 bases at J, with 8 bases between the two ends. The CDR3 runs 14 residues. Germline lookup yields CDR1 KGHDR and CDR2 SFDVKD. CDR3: CATSDSDSSYEQYF. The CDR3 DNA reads TGTGCCACCAGTGATAGTGACAGCTCCTACGAGCAGTACTTC.

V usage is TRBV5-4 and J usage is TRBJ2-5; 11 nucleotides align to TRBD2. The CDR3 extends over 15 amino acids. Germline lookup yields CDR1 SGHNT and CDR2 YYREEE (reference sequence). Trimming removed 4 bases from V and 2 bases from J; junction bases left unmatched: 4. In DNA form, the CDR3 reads TGTGCCAGCAGCACGGGACTAGCGGTTCAAGAGACCCAGTACTTC. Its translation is CASSTGLAVQETQYF.

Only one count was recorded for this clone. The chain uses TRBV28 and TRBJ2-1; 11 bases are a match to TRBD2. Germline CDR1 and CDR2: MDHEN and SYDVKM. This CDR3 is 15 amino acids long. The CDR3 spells CAVRTSGFDYNEQFF. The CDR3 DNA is TGTGCAGTCCGGACTAGCGGGTTCGACTACAATGAGCAGTTCTTC.

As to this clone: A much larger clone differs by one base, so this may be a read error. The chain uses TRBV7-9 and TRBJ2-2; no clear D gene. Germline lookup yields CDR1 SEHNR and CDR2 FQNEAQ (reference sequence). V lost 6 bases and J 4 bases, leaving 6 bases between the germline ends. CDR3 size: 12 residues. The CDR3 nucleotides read TGTGCCAGCAGTTCCATCACCGGGGAGCTGTTTTTT. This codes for CASSSITGELFF.

CDR3 sequence reads: CASGLNRNTIYF. The CDR3 region has the DNA TGTGCCAGCGGTCTTAATCGAAACACCATATATTTT. The rearrangement joins TRBV19 to TRBJ1-3; D gene uncertain. V was trimmed by 9 bases and J by 5 bases, leaving 11 bases between them. The CDR3 is made up of 12 amino acids. CDR1 is LNHDA, CDR2 SQIVND, per germline (reference sequence).

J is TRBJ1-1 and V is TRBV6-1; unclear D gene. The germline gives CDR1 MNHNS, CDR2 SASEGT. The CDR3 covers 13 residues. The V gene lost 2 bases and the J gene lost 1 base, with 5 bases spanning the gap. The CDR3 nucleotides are TGTGCCAGCAGTGAAAACAGGAACACTGAAGCTTTCTTT. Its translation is CASSENRNTEAFF.

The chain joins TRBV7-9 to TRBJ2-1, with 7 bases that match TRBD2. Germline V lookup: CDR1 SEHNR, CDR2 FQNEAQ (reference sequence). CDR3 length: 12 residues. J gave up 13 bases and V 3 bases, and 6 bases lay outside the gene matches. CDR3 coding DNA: TGTGCCAGCAGCTTCGGGAGCGGGAATCAGTTCTTC. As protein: CASSFGSGNQFF.

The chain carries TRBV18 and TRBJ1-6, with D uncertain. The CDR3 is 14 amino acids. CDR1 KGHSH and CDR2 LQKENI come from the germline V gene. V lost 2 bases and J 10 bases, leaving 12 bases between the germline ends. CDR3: CASSPAAASSPLHF. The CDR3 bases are TGTGCCAGCTCACCAGCGGCCGCCAGCTCACCCCTCCACTTT.

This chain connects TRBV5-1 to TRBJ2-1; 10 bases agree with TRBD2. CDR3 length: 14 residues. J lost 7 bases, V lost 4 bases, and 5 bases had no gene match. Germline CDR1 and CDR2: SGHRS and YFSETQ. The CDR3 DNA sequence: TGCGCCAGCAGCGAACTAGCGGGGCTGAATGAGCAGTTCTTC. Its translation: CASSELAGLNEQFF.

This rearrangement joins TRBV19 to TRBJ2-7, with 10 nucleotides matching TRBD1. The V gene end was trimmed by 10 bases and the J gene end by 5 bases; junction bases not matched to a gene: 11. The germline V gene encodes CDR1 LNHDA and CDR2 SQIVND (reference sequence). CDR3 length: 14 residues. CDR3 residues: CATTKTGGLNEQYF. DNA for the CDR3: TGTGCCACCACTAAGACAGGGGGCCTTAACGAGCAGTACTTC.

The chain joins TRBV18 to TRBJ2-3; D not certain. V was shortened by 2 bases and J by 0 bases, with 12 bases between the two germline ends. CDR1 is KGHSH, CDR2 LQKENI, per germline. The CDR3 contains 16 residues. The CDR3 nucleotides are TGTGCCAGCTCACCAGTCTGGGCAACTAGCACAGATACGCAGTATTTT. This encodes CASSPVWATSTDTQYF.

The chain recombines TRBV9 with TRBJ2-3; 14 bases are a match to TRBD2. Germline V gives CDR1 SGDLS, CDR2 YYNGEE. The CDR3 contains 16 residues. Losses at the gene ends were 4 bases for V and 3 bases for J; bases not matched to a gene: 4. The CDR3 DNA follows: TGTGCCAGCAGCCCCGGGACTAGCGGGAGTACAGATACGCAGTATTTT. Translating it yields CASSPGTSGSTDTQYF.

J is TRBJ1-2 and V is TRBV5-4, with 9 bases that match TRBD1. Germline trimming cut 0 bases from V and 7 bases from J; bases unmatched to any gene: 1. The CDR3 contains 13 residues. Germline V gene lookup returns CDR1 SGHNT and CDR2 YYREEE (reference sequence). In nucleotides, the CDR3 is TGTGCCAGCAGCTTGGACAGGGGGCTTGGCTACACCTTC. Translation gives CASSLDRGLGYTF.

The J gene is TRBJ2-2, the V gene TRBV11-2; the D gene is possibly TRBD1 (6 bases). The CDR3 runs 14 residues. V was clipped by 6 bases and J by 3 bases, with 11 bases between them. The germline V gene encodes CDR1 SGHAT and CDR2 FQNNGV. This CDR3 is CASRPQGYTGELFF. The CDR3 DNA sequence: TGTGCCAGCAGACCCCAGGGGTACACCGGGGAGCTGTTTTTT.

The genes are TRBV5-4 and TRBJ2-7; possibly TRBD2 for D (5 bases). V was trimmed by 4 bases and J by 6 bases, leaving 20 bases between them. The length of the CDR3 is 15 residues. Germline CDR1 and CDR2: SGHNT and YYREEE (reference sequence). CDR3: CASSPGVPKDSEQYF. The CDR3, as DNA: TGTGCCAGCAGCCCCGGGGTACCCAAAGATTCCGAGCAGTACTTC.

The CDR3: CASSHGQNSAEQYF. In nucleotides, the CDR3 is TGTGCCAGCAGTCACGGACAAAATTCCGCCGAGCAGTACTTC. The chain recombines TRBV27 with TRBJ2-7, with D maybe TRBD1 (5 bases). The CDR3 is 14 residues long. Deletions cut 5 bases from V and 6 bases from J, with 17 bases between. Per the germline V gene, CDR1 is MNHEY and CDR2 is SMNVEV (reference sequence).

The CDR3 protein is CASNPGGPGELFF. CDR3 bases: TGTGCCAGCAACCCAGGGGGCCCCGGGGAGCTGTTTTTT. The V gene is TRBV7-3, the J gene TRBJ2-2; 8 bases are shared with TRBD1. The CDR3 extends over 13 amino acids. The V and J ends lost 7 bases and 6 bases, in that order; junction bases with no gene match: 4. From germline, CDR1 is SGHTA and CDR2 FQGTGA.

CDR3 amino acids: CASSFSRESDRGAGGYTF. In DNA, the CDR3 is TGTGCCAGCAGCTTTAGCAGGGAATCGGACCGCGGTGCGGGGGGCTACACCTTC. The chain is built from TRBV7-9 and TRBJ1-2, with D possibly being TRBD1 (5 bases). Germline V gene sequence: CDR1 SEHNR, CDR2 FQNEAQ (reference sequence). Trimming removed 3 bases from V and 8 bases from J, with 28 bases in between. The CDR3 has 18 amino acids.

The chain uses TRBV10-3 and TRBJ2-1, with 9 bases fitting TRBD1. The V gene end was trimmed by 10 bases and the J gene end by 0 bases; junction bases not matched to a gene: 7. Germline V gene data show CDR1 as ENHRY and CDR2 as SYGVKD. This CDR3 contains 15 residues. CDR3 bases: TGTGCCACCCGGACAGGGGCGAACTCCTACAATGAGCAGTTCTTC. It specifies CATRTGANSYNEQFF.

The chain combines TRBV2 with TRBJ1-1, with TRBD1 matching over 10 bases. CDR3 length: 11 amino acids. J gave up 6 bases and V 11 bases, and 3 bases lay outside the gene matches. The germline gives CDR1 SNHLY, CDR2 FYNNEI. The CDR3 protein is CAGQGGPEAFF. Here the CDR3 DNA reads TGTGCCGGACAGGGGGGCCCTGAAGCTTTCTTT.

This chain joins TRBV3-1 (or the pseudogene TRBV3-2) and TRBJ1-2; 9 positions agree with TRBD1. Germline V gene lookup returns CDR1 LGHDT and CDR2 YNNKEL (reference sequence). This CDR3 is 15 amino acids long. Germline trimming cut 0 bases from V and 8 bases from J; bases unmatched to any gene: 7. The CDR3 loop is CASSQEGQGVHGYTF. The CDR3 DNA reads TGTGCCAGCAGCCAAGAGGGACAGGGCGTCCACGGCTACACCTTC.